This T cell receptor beta chain emerged from a study of beta chain features in type 1 diabetes. Study observations and caveats: Sequencing of cDNA might inflate the share of cells that strongly express TCR. Shortening of TCRB CDR3s, moderate but significant, appeared in all four CD4+ subsets of Type 1 diabetes patients.

Investigators reverse transcribed all isolated RNA, so they sequenced expressed TCRB transcripts. Assay: immunoSEQ multiplex PCR; the TCRdb copy retains only in-frame clones and omits some. Of 250,000 to 350,000 clones in the sample, around 15% were seen once. The V gene's germline CDR1 is KGHSH and CDR2 LQKENI. V was cut by 3 bases and J by 0 bases, with 11 bases left in between. The CDR3 spans 15 residues. A CD45RO/CCR7/CD25/CD127/CD95/CD27 panel sorted naive, central memory, regulatory and stem cell-like memory CD4+ cells. This clone has a count of ten or more. Its antigen is unknown. The sequenced sample consisted of central memory CD4+ T cells from blood. The sequence derives from a man aged 30-40 years in good health. The V call is TRBV18, the J call TRBJ1-1; D remains ambiguous. In nucleotides, the CDR3 is TGTGCCAGCTCACCGAGACGGGGAATGAACACTGAAGCTTTCTTT. This encodes CASSPRRGMNTEAFF.